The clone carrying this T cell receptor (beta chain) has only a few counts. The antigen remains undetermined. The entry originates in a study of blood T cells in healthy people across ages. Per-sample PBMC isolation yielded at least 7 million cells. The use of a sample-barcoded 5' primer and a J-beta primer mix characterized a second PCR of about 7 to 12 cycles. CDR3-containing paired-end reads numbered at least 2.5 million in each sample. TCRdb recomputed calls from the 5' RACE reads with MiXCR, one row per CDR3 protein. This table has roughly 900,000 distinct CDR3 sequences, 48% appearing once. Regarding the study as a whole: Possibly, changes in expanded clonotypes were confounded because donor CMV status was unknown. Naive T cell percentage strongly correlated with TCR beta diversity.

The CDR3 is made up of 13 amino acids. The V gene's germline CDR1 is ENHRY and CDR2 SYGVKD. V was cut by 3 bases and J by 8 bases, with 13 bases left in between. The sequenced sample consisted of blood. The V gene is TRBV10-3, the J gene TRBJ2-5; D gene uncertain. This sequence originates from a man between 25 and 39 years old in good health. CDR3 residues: CAISEQRGKTQYF. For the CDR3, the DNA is TGTGCCATCAGTGAACAGCGTGGGAAAACCCAGTACTTC.